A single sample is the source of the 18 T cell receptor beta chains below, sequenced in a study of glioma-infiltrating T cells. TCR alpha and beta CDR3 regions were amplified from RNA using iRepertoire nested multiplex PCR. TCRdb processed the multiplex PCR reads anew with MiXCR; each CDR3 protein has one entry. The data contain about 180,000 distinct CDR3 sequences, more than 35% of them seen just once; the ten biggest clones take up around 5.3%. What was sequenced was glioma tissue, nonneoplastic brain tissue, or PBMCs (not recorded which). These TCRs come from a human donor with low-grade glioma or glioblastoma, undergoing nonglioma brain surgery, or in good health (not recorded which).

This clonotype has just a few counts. The chain's CDR3 is CASSLRWEDTQYF. Written as DNA, the CDR3 is TGTGCCAGCAGCTTGAGGTGGGAGGATACGCAGTATTTT. This chain uses TRBV5-4 with TRBJ2-3; D is perhaps TRBD2 (5 bases). This CDR3 has 13 residues. Looked up from germline, CDR1 is SGHNT and CDR2 is YYREEE (reference sequence). The V and J ends lost 1 base and 6 bases respectively, with 9 bases between them. Full variable domain (outside the CDR3, taken from reference TRBV5-4 and TRBJ2-3): ETGVTQSPTHLIKTRGQQVTLRCSSQSGHNTVSWYQQALGQGPQFIFQYYREEENGRGNFPPRFSGLQFPNYSSELNVNALELDDSALYLCASSLRWEDTQYFGPGTRLTVL.

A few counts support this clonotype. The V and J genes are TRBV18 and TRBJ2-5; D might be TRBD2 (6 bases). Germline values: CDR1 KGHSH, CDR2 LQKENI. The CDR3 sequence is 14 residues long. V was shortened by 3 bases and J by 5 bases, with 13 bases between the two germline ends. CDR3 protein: CASSPAQEGETQYF. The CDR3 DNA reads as TGTGCCAGCTCACCTGCGCAGGAGGGGGAGACCCAGTACTTC.

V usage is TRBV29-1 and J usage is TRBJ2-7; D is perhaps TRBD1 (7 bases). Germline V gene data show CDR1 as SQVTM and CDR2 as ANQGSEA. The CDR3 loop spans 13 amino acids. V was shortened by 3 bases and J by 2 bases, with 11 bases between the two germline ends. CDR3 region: CSVEAGGTYEQYF. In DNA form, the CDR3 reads TGCAGCGTTGAGGCAGGGGGGACCTACGAGCAGTACTTC.

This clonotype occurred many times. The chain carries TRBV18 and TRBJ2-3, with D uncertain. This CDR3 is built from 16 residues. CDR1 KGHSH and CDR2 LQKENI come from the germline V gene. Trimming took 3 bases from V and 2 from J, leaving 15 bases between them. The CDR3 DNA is TGTGCCAGCTCACCCCGACCGGCGGTAGACACAGATACGCAGTATTTT. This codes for CASSPRPAVDTDTQYF.

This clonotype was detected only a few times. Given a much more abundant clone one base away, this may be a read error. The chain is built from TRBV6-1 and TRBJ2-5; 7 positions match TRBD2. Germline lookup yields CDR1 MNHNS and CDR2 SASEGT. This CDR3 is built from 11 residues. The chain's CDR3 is CASRGGETRYF. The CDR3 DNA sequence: TGTGCCAGCAGGGGGGGGGAGACCCGGTACTTC.

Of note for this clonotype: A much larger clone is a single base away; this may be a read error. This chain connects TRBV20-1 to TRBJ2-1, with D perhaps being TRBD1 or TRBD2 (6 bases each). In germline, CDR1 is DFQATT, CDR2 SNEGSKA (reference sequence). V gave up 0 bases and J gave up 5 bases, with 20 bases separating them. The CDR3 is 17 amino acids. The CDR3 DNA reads TGCAGTGCTAGAGAGAGGAACATCATAGGGGGGAACAATGAGCAGTTCTTC. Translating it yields CSARERNIIGGNNEQFF.

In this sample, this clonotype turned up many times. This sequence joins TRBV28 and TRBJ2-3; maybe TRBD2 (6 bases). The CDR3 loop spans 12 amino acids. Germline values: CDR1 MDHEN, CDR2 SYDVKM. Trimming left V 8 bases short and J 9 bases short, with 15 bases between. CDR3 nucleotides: TGTGCCAGCGCCGGGACTTCCGAGACGCAGTATTTT. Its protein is CASAGTSETQYF.

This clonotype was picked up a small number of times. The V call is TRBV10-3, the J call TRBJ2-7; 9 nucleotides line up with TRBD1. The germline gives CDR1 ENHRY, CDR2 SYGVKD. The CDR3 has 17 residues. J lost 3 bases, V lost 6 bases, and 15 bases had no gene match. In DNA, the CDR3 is TGTGCCATCAGCCCCCAGGGGGACAGGGTAAATTTCTACGAGCAGTACTTC. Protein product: CAISPQGDRVNFYEQYF.

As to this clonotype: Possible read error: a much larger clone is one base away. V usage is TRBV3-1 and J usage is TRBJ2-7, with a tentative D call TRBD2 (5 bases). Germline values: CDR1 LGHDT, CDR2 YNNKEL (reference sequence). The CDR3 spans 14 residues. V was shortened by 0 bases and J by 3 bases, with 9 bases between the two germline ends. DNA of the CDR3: TGTGCCAGCAGCCAAGACCCGGGAATCTACGAGCAGTACTTC. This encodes CASSQDPGIYEQYF.

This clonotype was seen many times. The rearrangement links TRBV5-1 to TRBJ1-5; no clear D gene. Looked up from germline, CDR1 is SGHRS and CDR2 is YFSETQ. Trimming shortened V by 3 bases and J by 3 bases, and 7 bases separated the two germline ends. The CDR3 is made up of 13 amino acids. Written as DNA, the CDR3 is TGCGCCAGCAGCTACGGATACAATCAGCCCCAGCATTTT. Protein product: CASSYGYNQPQHF.

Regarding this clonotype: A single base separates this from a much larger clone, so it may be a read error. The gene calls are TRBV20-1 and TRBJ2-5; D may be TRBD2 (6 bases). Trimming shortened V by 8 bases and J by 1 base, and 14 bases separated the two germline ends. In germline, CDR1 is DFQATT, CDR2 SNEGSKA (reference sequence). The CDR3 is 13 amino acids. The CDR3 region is CSSPDGGQETQYF. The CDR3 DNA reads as TGCAGTTCCCCCGACGGGGGCCAAGAGACCCAGTACTTC.

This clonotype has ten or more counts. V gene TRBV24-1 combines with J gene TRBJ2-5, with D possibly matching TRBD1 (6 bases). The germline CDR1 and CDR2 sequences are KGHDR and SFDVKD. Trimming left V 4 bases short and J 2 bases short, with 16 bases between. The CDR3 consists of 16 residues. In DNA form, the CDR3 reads TGTGCCACCAGTGACCCAACGAAGGGGGAACAAGAGACCCAGTACTTC. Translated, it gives CATSDPTKGEQETQYF.

CDR3 sequence (DNA): TGTGCCAGCAGCGTGTACAGGGAATCACCCCTCCACTTT. This encodes CASSVYRESPLHF. V and J are TRBV5-4 and TRBJ1-6; weak D call: TRBD1 (6 bases). CDR1 is SGHNT, CDR2 YYREEE, per germline (reference sequence). The V end lost 4 bases, the J end lost 10 bases, and 12 bases lay between the germline ends. The CDR3 contains 13 residues.

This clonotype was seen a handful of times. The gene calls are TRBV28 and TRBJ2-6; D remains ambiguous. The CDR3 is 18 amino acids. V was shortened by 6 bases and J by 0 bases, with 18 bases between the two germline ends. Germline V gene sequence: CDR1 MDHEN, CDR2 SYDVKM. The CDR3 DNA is TGTGCCAGCAGGGCTTGGGCCGGTCCCTTCTCTGGGGCCAACGTCCTGACTTTC. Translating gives CASRAWAGPFSGANVLTF.

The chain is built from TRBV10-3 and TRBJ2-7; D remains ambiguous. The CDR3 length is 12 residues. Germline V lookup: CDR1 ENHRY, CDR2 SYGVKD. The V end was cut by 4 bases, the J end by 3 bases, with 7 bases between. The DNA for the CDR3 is TGTGCCATCAGTGGACAAGACTACGAGCAGTACTTC. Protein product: CAISGQDYEQYF.

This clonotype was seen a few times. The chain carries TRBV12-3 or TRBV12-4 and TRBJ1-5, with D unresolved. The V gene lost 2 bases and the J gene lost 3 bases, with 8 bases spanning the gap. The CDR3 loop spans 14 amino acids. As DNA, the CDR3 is TGTGCCAGCAGTTTAATCAGCAACAATCAGCCCCAGCATTTT. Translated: CASSLISNNQPQHF.

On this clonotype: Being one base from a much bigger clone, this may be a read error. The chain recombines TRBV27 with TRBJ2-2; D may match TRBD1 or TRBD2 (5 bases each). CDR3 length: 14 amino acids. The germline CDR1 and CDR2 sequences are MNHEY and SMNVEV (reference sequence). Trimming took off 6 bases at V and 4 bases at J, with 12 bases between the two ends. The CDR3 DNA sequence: TGTGCCAGCAGGGGGGAAACAGTCACCGGGGAGCTGTTTTTT. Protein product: CASRGETVTGELFF.

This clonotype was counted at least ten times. CDR3 region: CASSFGRGGTDTQYF. The CDR3 DNA reads as TGTGCCAGCAGTTTCGGCAGGGGCGGCACAGATACGCAGTATTTT. The chain links TRBV6-1 to TRBJ2-3, with a weak D call TRBD1 (6 bases). The germline gives CDR1 MNHNS, CDR2 SASEGT. This CDR3 region has 15 residues. V lost 5 bases, J lost 1 base, and 13 bases lay in between.